Each of the 14 T cell receptor beta chains below was sequenced from the same sample in a study of blood T cells in healthy people across ages. A J-beta primer mix and a sample-barcoded 5' primer were used in a second PCR of roughly 6 to 11 cycles. TCRdb independently ran MiXCR on the 5' RACE reads; one entry per CDR3 protein. The sample carries hundreds of thousands of distinct CDR3 sequences, roughly 50% recorded once. Sequenced sample: blood. Receptor source: a man older than 75 in good health.

This clonotype was detected ten times or more. This chain links TRBV6-5 with TRBJ2-7; D is unresolved. The germline V gene encodes CDR1 MNHEY and CDR2 SVGAGI. This CDR3 has 15 residues. V shed 2 bases and J shed 2 bases, with 13 bases lying between them. CDR3 coding DNA: TGTGCCAGCAGTTACAAAAAGGACGGACCCTACGAGCAGTACTTC. Encoded protein: CASSYKKDGPYEQYF.

The rearrangement links TRBV7-2 to TRBJ1-2; weak D call: TRBD1 (6 bases). V was pared by 5 bases and J by 3 bases, with 19 bases between. This CDR3 has 16 residues. Germline V gene lookup returns CDR1 SGHTA and CDR2 FQGNSA. As DNA, the CDR3 is TGTGCCAGCAGCGCTAGCTGGGGGCAGCAAGACTATGGCTACACCTTC. Translating gives CASSASWGQQDYGYTF.

The chain has TRBV27 and TRBJ2-1; D is possibly TRBD2 (7 bases). Germline values: CDR1 MNHEY, CDR2 SMNVEV (reference sequence). Between the trimmed V and J ends, which lost 3 bases and 5 bases, there was a span of 17 bases. This CDR3 contains 16 residues. For the CDR3, the DNA is TGTGCCAGCAGTTTCGGCGGGGGCGGGTGGAACAATGAGCAGTTCTTC. It encodes CASSFGGGGWNNEQFF.

V and J are TRBV10-3 and TRBJ2-5; D tentatively reads TRBD1 or TRBD2 (5 bases each). The germline gives CDR1 ENHRY, CDR2 SYGVKD. The CDR3 is 13 residues long. V was pared by 6 bases and J by 0 bases, with 8 bases between. The CDR3 region has the DNA TGTGCCATCAGGGGACCTAACCAAGAGACCCAGTACTTC. It specifies CAIRGPNQETQYF.

The chain couples TRBV7-8 to TRBJ2-1; 15 bases are shared with TRBD2. Germline assignment: CDR1 SGHVS and CDR2 FQNEAQ. Trimming took 6 bases from V and 4 from J; bases not matched to a gene: 7. This CDR3 comprises 17 residues. The DNA of the CDR3 is TGTGCCAGCAGTTCAGCGGGACTAGCGGGGGGTTACAATGAGCAGTTCTTC. Translated: CASSSAGLAGGYNEQFF. Looking up the rest from reference TRBV7-8 and TRBJ2-1 gives the full variable domain: GAGVSQSPRYKVAKRGQDVALRCDPISGHVSLFWYQQALGQGPEFLTYFQNEAQLDKSGLPSDRFFAERPEGSVSTLKIQRTQQEDSAVYLCASSSAGLAGGYNEQFFGPGTRLTVL.

The chain recombines TRBV30 with TRBJ2-3; TRBD2 agrees at 7 bases. This CDR3 is built from 14 residues. Germline lookup yields CDR1 GTSNPN and CDR2 SVGIG (reference sequence). With 0 bases clipped from V and 14 bases from J, the junction kept 14 bases outside the gene matches. CDR3 in amino acids: CAWSVTGGSRYAYF. The CDR3, as DNA: TGTGCCTGGAGTGTGACGGGAGGAAGCCGATACGCGTATTTT. The full variable domain, completed using reference TRBV30 and TRBJ2-3, is SQTIHQWPATLVQPVGSPLSLECTVEGTSNPNLYWYRQAAGRGLQLLFYSVGIGQISSEVPQNLSASRPQDRQFILSSKKLLLSDSGFYLCAWSVTGGSRYAYFGPGTRLTVL.

The chain is built from TRBV6-5 and TRBJ2-1, with D possibly matching TRBD2 (6 bases). The V end lost 5 bases, the J end lost 2 bases, and 10 bases lay between the germline ends. This CDR3 has 14 residues. Germline CDR1 is MNHEY and CDR2 is SVGAGI. CDR3 residues: CASSQPSAYNEQFF. The CDR3 bases are TGTGCCAGCAGTCAACCTAGCGCCTACAATGAGCAGTTCTTC.

The sample holds a few counts of this clonotype. The chain recombines TRBV6-2 or TRBV6-3 with TRBJ1-2; maybe TRBD1 (6 bases). The CDR3 contains 13 residues. The germline V and J ends were trimmed by 2 bases and 8 bases, with 12 bases remaining between them. CDR1 and CDR2 from the germline V gene are MNHEY and SVGEGT. This chain's CDR3 is CASSYPRGDGYTF. CDR3 sequence (DNA): TGTGCCAGCAGTTACCCCAGGGGAGACGGCTACACCTTC.

V gene TRBV6-6 combines with J gene TRBJ2-1, with 11 bases matching TRBD2. This CDR3 is 16 amino acids long. The germline V gene has CDR1 MNHNY and CDR2 SVGAGI (reference sequence). V gave up 0 bases and J gave up 6 bases; unmatched junction bases: 4. The CDR3 DNA sequence: TGTGCCAGCAGTTACTCGCGGGGGACTAGCGGCAATGAGCAGTTCTTC. As protein: CASSYSRGTSGNEQFF.

This sequence joins TRBV7-9 and TRBJ2-5; TRBD1 agrees at 7 bases. In germline, CDR1 is SEHNR, CDR2 FQNEAQ (reference sequence). With 4 bases clipped from V and 1 base from J, the junction kept 6 bases outside the gene matches. The CDR3 totals 15 residues. The CDR3 sequence: CASSYSGQLQETQYF. Written as DNA, the CDR3 is TGTGCCAGCAGCTACTCGGGACAGCTCCAAGAGACCCAGTACTTC.

The V and J genes are TRBV7-6 and TRBJ1-4; D may be TRBD1 (6 bases). This CDR3 has 15 amino acids. The germline V gene has CDR1 SGHVS and CDR2 FNYEAQ. V lost 3 bases and J lost 10, with 18 bases in between. The chain's CDR3 is CASSLGALAGGKLFF. The CDR3 DNA reads as TGTGCCAGCAGCTTGGGGGCCCTAGCCGGGGGAAAACTGTTTTTT.

The V gene is TRBV29-1, the J gene TRBJ1-2; 8 nucleotides line up with TRBD1. With 2 bases clipped from V and 7 bases from J, the junction kept 15 bases outside the gene matches. The germline CDR1 and CDR2 sequences are SQVTM and ANQGSEA. The CDR3 contains 16 residues. The CDR3 spells CSVELAGGGSSGGYTF. For the CDR3, the DNA is TGCAGCGTTGAATTGGCAGGGGGCGGGTCGTCTGGTGGCTACACCTTC.

The chain recombines TRBV10-1 with TRBJ2-1, with 8 bases fitting TRBD2. CDR3 length: 14 residues. The junction had 5 bases not matched to a gene; V was cut back by 2 bases and J by 8 bases. The germline V gene has CDR1 WNHNN and CDR2 SYGVQD (reference sequence). The CDR3 is CASSEQSGSHEQFF. CDR3 sequence (DNA): TGCGCCAGCAGTGAGCAAAGCGGGAGCCATGAGCAGTTCTTC.

The chain couples TRBV2 to TRBJ1-2; tentatively, D is TRBD1 (5 bases). CDR3 size: 16 residues. The germline gives CDR1 SNHLY, CDR2 FYNNEI. The germline V and J ends were trimmed by 0 bases and 4 bases, with 15 bases remaining between them. DNA for the CDR3: TGTGCCAGCAGTGAAGCTGCTCAGACAGCGTCCTATGGCTACACCTTC. Amino acids: CASSEAAQTASYGYTF. Full variable domain (remainder filled in from reference TRBV2 and TRBJ1-2): EPEVTQTPSHQVTQMGQEVILRCVPISNHLYFYWYRQILGQKVEFLVSFYNNEISEKSEIFDDQFSVERPDGSNFTLKIRSTKLEDSAMYFCASSEAAQTASYGYTFGSGTRLTVV.